This T cell receptor beta chain was documented in a study of Graves' ophthalmopathy and Graves' hyperthyroidism. At the level of the study: Sampling took place at initial diagnosis, with peripheral blood obtained before any treatment. General study findings and limits: Blood was where most expanded thyroid clonotypes above 0.001 frequency also turned up. Ophthalmopathy progression prediction by the model yielded a sensitivity of about 68% and a specificity of around 72%.

Presentation of ophthalmopathy in the donors involved moderate-to-severe activity, CAS ≥3, NOSPECS ≥4 and a duration under 3 months. Investigators amplified TCR beta CDR3 regions from RNA transcripts. HTBI-primed RT-PCR formed the first round, and a multiplex PCR formed the second. TCRdb recomputed calls from the multiplex PCR reads with MiXCR, one row per CDR3 protein. The table includes 300,000 to 350,000 distinct CDR3 sequences, 17% detected once. With 6 bases clipped from V and 4 bases from J, the junction kept 4 bases outside the gene matches. Per the germline V gene, CDR1 is MNHNS and CDR2 is SASEGT. CDR3 length: 13 amino acids. This clonotype was seen ten or more times. What it binds is unknown.

The TCR was taken from an adult man with Graves' ophthalmopathy. The chain uses TRBV6-1 and TRBJ1-2, with 8 bases aligning to TRBD1. Sample: peripheral blood. CDR3 sequence (DNA): TGTGCCAGCAGGAAGGACAGGGCCTATGGCTACACCTTC. Translated, it gives CASRKDRAYGYTF.